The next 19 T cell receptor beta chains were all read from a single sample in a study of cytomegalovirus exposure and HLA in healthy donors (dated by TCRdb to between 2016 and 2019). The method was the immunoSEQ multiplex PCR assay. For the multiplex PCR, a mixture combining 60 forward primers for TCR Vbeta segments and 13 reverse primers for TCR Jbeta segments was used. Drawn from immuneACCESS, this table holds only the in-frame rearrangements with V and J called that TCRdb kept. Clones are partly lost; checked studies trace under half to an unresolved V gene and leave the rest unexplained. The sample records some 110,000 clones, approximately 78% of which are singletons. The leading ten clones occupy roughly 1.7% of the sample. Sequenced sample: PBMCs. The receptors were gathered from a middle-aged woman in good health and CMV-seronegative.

CDR3 nucleotide sequence: TGTGCCAGCAATCCAAGGGGTGGCAATCAGCCCCAGCATTTT. Translated, it gives CASNPRGGNQPQHF. This sequence joins TRBV28 and TRBJ1-5; D possibly corresponds to TRBD1 (5 bases). CDR3 length: 14 residues. The germline V gene encodes CDR1 MDHEN and CDR2 SYDVKM. V lost 7 bases and J 2 bases, leaving 12 bases between the germline ends.

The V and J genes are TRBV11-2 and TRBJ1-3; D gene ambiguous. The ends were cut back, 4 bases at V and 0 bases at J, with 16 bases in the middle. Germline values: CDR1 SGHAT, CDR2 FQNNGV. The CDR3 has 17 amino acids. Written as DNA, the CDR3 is TGTGCCAGCAGCTACCCTGAGGATTTACTCTCTGGAAACACCATATATTTT. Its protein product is CASSYPEDLLSGNTIYF.

The CDR3 here is CASSQDQGETYSYEQYF. For the CDR3, the DNA is TGCGCCAGCAGCCAAGATCAGGGGGAGACCTACTCCTACGAGCAGTACTTC. The chain has TRBV4-1 and TRBJ2-7, with 7 positions matching TRBD1. The CDR3 runs 17 residues. CDR1 MGHRA and CDR2 YSYEKL come from the germline V gene. With V trimmed by 0 bases and J by 0 bases, 8 bases remained unmatched.

The CDR3 bases are TGTGCCAGCAGTTTACCCCCACAGAACGACTACGAGCAGTACTTC. It specifies CASSLPPQNDYEQYF. The J gene is TRBJ2-7, the V gene TRBV28; no firm D call. This CDR3 comprises 15 residues. The V and J ends lost 2 bases and 3 bases respectively, with 14 bases between them. Germline V CDR1 and CDR2: MDHEN, SYDVKM.

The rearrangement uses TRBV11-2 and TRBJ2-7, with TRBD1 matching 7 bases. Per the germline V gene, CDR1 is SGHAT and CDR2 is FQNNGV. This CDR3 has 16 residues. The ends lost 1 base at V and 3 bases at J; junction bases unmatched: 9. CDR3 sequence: CASSLAGTGAVYEQYF. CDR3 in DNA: TGTGCCAGCAGCTTAGCTGGAACAGGGGCTGTCTACGAGCAGTACTTC.

CDR3 sequence: CASSSSTGGFLQPQHF. CDR3 in DNA: TGTGCCAGCAGCTCCTCTACAGGGGGCTTCCTACAGCCCCAGCATTTT. The chain combines TRBV5-6 with TRBJ1-5, with TRBD1 matching over 9 bases. The CDR3 has 16 amino acids. Looked up from germline, CDR1 is SGHDT and CDR2 is YYEEEE. J was trimmed by 7 bases and V by 3 bases; bases with no gene match: 11.

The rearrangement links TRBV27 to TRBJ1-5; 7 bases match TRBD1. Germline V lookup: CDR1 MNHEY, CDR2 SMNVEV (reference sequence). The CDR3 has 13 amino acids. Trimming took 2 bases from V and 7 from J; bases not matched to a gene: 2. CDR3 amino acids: CASSLGTAQPQHF. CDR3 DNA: TGTGCCAGCAGTTTAGGGACAGCACAGCCCCAGCATTTT.

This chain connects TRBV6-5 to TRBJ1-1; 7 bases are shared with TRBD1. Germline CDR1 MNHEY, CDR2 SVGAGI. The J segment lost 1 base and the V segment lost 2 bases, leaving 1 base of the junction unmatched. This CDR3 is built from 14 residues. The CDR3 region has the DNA TGTGCCAGCAGTTACCGGGACAGGAACACTGAAGCTTTCTTT. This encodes CASSYRDRNTEAFF.

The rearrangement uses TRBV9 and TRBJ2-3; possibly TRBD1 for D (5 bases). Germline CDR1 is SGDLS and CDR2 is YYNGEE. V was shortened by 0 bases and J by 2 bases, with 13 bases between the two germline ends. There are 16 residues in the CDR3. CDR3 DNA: TGTGCCAGCAGCGTAGGGGGAACAGGTCTCACAGATACGCAGTATTTT. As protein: CASSVGGTGLTDTQYF.

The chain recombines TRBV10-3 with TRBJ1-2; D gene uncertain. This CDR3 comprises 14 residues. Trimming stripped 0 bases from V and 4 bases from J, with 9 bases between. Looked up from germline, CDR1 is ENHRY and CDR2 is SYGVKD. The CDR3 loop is CAISESSLLYGYTF. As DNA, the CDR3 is TGTGCCATCAGTGAGTCGAGCCTGCTCTATGGCTACACCTTC.

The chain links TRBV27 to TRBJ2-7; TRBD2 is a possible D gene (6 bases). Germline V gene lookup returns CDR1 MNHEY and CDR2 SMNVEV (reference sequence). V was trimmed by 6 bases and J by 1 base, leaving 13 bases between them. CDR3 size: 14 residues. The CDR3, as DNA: TGTGCCAGCAGCCCCGGGAGTGGGTCCTACGAGCAGTACTTC. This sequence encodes CASSPGSGSYEQYF.

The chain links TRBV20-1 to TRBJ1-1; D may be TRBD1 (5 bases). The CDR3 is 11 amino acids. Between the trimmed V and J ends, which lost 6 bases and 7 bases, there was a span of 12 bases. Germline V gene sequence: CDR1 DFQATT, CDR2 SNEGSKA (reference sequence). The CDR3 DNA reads TGCAGTGCATTTAAACAGGTTGAAGCTTTCTTT. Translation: CSAFKQVEAFF.

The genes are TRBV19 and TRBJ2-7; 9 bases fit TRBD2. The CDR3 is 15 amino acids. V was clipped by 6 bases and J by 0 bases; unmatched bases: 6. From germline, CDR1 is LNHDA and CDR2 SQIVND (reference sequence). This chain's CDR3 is CASRGETSGSYEQYF. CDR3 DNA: TGTGCCAGTAGGGGGGAGACTAGCGGCTCCTACGAGCAGTACTTC.

The DNA of the CDR3 is TGTGCCATCAGTGTAGATTCCGCTCCGGGAGCCCATGGCTACACCTTC. It codes for CAISVDSAPGAHGYTF. The chain employs TRBV10-3 and TRBJ1-2; D is uncertain. The CDR3 has 16 amino acids. V shed 4 bases and J shed 6 bases, with 21 bases lying between them. Germline V gives CDR1 ENHRY, CDR2 SYGVKD.

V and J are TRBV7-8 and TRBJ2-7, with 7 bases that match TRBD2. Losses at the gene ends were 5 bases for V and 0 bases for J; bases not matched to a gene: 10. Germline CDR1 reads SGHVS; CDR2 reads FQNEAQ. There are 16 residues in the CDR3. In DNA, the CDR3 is TGTGCCAGCAGCCCCATCCCCCGGGAGGCCTCCTACGAGCAGTACTTC. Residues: CASSPIPREASYEQYF. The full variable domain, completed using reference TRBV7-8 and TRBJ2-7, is GAGVSQSPRYKVAKRGQDVALRCDPISGHVSLFWYQQALGQGPEFLTYFQNEAQLDKSGLPSDRFFAERPEGSVSTLKIQRTQQEDSAVYLCASSPIPREASYEQYFGPGTRLTVT.

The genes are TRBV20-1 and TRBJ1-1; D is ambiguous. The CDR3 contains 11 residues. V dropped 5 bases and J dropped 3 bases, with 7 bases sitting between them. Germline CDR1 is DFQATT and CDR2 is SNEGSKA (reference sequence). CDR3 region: CSARQYTEAFF. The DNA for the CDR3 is TGCAGTGCTCGTCAGTACACTGAAGCTTTCTTT.

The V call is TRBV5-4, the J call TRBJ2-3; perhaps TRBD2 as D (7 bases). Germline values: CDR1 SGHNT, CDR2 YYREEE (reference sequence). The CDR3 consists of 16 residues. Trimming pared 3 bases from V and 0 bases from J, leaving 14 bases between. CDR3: CASSSKGGRSTDTQYF. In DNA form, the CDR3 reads TGTGCCAGCAGCTCTAAGGGGGGGAGAAGCACAGATACGCAGTATTTT.

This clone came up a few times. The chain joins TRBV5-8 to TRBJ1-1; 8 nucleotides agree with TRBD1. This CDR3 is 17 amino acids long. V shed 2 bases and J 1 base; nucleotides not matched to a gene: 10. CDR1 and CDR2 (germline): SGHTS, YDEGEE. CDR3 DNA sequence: TGTGCCAGCAGCTTCTTGTACTTGGGACAGGAGAACACTGAAGCTTTCTTT. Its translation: CASSFLYLGQENTEAFF.

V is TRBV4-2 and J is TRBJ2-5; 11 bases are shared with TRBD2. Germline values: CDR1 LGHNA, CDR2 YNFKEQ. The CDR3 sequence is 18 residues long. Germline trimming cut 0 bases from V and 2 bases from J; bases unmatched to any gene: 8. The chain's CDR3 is CASSQDLAGGPEQETQYF. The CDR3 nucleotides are TGTGCCAGCAGCCAAGACCTAGCGGGAGGTCCTGAGCAAGAGACCCAGTACTTC.